This TCR beta chain was sequenced during a study of OX40 agonist ivuxolimab in advanced cancers. Concerning this clone itself: Its antigen is unidentified.

General study points: At 0.1 to 3.0 mg/kg and by week 6, clonal expansion occurred in CD4+ and CD8+ blood T cells.

Sequencing was performed with immunoSEQ multiplex PCR; in TCRdb, only in-frame clones are kept and a portion is missing. The sample yields 55,000 to 65,000 clones, about 87% seen once. The CDR3 totals 11 residues. The V gene lost 6 bases and the J gene lost 8 bases, with 10 bases spanning the gap. Germline CDR1 is MDHEN and CDR2 is SYDVKM. Sequenced here: CD4+ or CD8+ T cells sorted from blood, sampled in a trial of the OX40 agonist ivuxolimab. This TCR was sampled from an adult with an advanced solid tumor such as melanoma, head and neck, liver or kidney cancer. The J gene is TRBJ1-1, the V gene TRBV28; TRBD1 might be the D (6 bases). The CDR3 DNA is TGTGCCAGCAGCTGGGGGACAGAAGCTTTCTTT. It specifies CASSWGTEAFF.